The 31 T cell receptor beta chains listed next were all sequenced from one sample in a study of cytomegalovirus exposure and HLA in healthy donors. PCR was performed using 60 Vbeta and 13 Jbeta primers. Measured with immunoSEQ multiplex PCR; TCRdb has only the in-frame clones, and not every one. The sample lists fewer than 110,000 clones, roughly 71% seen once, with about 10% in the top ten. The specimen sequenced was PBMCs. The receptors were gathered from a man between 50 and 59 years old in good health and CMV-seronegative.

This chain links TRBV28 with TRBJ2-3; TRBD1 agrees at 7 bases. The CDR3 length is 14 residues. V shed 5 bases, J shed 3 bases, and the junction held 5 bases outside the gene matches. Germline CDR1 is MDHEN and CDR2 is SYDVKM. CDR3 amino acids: CASSPPTGTDTQYF. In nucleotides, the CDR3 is TGTGCCAGCAGTCCTCCGACAGGGACAGATACGCAGTATTTT.

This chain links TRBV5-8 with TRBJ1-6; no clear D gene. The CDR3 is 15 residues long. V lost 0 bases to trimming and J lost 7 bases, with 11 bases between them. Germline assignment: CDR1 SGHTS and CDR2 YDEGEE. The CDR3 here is CASSLAGIPNSPLHF. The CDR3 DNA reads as TGTGCCAGCAGCTTGGCCGGGATACCAAATTCACCCCTCCACTTT.

For the CDR3, the DNA is TGTGCCTGGAGTGTACTCTCCGGTCAGCCCCAGCATTTT. It is translated as CAWSVLSGQPQHF. The chain is built from TRBV30 and TRBJ1-5; D gene ambiguous. The CDR3 has 13 amino acids. V shed 0 bases and J shed 6 bases, with 9 bases lying between them. Germline V lookup: CDR1 GTSNPN, CDR2 SVGIG (reference sequence).

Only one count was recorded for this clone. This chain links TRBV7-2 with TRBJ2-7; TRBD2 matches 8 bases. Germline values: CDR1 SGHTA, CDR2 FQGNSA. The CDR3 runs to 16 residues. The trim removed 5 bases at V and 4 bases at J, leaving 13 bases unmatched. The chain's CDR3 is CASSLPSGGGTYEQYF. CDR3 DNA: TGTGCCAGCAGCCTACCGAGCGGGGGTGGGACTTACGAGCAGTACTTC.

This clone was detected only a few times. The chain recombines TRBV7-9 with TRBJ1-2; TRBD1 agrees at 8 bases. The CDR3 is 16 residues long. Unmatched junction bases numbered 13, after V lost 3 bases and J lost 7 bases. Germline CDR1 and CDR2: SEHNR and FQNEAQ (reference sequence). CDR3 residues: CASSLGNQGALGGYTF. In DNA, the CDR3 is TGTGCCAGCAGCTTGGGAAACCAGGGGGCCTTGGGTGGCTACACCTTC.

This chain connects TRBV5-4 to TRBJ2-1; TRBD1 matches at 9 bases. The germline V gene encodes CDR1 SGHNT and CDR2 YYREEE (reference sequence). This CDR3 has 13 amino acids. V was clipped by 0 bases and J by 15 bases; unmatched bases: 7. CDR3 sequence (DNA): TGTGCCAGCAGCTTGGACTTAACAGGGGGCAGGTTCTTC. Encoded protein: CASSLDLTGGRFF.

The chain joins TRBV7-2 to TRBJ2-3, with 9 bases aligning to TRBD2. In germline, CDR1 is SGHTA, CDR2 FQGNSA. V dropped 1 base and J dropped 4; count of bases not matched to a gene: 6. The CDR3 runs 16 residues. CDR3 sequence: CASSLGLGGRADTQYF. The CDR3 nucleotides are TGTGCCAGCAGCTTAGGTTTGGGCGGGAGGGCAGATACGCAGTATTTT.

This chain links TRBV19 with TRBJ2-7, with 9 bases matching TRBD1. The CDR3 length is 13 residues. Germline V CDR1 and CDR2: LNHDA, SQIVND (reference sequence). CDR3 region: CANTPTGGYEQYF. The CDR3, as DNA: TGTGCTAATACCCCGACAGGGGGCTACGAGCAGTACTTC.

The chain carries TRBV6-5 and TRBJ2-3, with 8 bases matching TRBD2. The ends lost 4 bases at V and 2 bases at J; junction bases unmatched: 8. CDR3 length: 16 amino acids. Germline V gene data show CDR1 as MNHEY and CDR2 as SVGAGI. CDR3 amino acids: CASSWAAGGITDTQYF. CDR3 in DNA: TGTGCCAGCAGTTGGGCGGCGGGGGGAATCACAGATACGCAGTATTTT.

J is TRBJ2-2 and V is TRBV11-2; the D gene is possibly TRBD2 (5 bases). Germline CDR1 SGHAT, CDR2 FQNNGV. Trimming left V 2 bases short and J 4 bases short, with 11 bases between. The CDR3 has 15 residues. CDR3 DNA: TGTGCCAGCAGCTTAACTAGTATCGGCACCGGGGAGCTGTTTTTT. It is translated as CASSLTSIGTGELFF.

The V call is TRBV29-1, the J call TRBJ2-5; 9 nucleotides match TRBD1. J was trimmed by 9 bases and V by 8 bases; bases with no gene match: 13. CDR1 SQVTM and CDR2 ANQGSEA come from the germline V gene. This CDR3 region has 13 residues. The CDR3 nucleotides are TGCAGCCAGGCACGGGACAGGGTTCCCCCCCAGTACTTC. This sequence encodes CSQARDRVPPQYF.

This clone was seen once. CDR3 loop: CASRPGGGELFF. As DNA, the CDR3 is TGTGCCAGCAGACCCGGAGGGGGGGAGCTGTTTTTT. The genes are TRBV28 and TRBJ2-2; a possible D gene is TRBD2 (6 bases). This CDR3 is 12 amino acids long. V lost 6 bases, J lost 8 bases, and 10 bases lay in between. The germline V gene encodes CDR1 MDHEN and CDR2 SYDVKM.

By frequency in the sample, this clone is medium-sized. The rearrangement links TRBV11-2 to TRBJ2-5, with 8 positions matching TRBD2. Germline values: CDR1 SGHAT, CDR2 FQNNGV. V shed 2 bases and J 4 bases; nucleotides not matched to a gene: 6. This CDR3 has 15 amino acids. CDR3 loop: CASSLLAGRGETQYF. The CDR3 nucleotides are TGTGCCAGCAGCTTATTAGCGGGAAGGGGAGAGACCCAGTACTTC.

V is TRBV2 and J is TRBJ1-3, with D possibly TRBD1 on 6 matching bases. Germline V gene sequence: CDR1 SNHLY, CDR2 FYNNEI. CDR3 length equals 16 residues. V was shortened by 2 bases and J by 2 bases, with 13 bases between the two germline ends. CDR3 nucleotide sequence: TGTGCCAGCAGTGAAAATCAGGGGACGACTGGAAACACCATATATTTT. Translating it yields CASSENQGTTGNTIYF.

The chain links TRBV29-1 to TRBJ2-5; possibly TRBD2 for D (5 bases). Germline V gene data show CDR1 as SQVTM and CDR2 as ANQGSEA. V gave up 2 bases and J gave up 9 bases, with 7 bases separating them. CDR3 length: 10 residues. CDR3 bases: TGCAGCGTTGAAAACGGGGCCCAGTACTTC. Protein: CSVENGAQYF.

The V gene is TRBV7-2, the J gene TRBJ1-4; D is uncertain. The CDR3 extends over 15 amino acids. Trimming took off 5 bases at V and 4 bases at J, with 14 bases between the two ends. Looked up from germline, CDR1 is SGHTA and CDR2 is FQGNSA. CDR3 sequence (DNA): TGTGCCAGCAGCCGACAAGGGAGGGATAATGAAAAACTGTTTTTT. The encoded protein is CASSRQGRDNEKLFF.

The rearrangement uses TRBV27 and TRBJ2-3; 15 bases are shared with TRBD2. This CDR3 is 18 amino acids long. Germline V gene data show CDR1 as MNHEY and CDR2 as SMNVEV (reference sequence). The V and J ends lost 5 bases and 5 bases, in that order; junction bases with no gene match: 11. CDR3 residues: CASSPRTSGGAPGDTQYF. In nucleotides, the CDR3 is TGTGCCAGCAGTCCCAGGACTAGCGGGGGGGCCCCGGGAGATACGCAGTATTTT.

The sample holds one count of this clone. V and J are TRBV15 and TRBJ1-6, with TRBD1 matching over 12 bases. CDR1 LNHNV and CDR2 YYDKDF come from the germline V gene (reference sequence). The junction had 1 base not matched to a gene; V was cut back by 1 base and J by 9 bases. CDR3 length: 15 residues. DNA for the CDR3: TGTGCCACCAGCAGAGGGGACAGGGGGCCTTCACCCCTCCACTTT. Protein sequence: CATSRGDRGPSPLHF. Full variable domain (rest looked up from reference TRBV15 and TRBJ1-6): DAMVIQNPRYQVTQFGKPVTLSCSQTLNHNVMYWYQQKSSQAPKLLFHYYDKDFNNEADTPDNFQSRRPNTSFCFLDIRSPGLGDTAMYLCATSRGDRGPSPLHFGNGTRLTVT.

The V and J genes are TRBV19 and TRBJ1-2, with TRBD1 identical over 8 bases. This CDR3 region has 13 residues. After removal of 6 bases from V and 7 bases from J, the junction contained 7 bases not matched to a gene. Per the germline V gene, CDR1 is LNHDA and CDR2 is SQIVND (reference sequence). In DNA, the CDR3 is TGTGCCAGTAGCCGGACAGGGCTCGGTGGCTACACCTTC. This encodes CASSRTGLGGYTF.

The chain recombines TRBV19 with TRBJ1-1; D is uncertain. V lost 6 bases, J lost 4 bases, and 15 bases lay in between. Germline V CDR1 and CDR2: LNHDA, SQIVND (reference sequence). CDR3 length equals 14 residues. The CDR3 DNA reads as TGTGCCAGTAGCCCTTCCCCCCAGGCCACTGAAGCTTTCTTT. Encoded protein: CASSPSPQATEAFF.

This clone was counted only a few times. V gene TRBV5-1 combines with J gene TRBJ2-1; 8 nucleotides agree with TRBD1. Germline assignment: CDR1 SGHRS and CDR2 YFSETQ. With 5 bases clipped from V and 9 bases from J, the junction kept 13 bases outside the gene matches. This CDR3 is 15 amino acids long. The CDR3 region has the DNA TGCGCCAGCAGGTATGATCGGACAGGGCTGATTGAGCAGTTCTTC. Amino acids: CASRYDRTGLIEQFF.

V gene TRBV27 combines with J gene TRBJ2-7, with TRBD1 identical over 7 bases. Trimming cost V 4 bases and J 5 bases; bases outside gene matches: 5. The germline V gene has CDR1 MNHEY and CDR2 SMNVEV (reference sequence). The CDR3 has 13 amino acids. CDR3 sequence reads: CASSYLTGDEQYF. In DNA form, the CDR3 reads TGTGCCAGCAGTTACCTTACAGGGGACGAGCAGTACTTC.

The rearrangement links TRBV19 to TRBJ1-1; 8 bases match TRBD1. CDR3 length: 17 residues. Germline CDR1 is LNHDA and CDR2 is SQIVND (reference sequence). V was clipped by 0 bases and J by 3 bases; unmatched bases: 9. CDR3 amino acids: CASSIDGPGGEDTEAFF. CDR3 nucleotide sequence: TGTGCCAGTAGTATAGACGGGCCAGGGGGCGAGGACACTGAAGCTTTCTTT.

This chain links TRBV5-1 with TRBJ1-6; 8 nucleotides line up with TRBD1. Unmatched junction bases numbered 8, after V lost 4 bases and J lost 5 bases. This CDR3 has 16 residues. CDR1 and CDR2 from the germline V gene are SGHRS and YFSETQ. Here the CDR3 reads CASSLRQGRDNSPLHF. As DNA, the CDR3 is TGCGCCAGCAGCCTGAGACAGGGGCGGGATAATTCACCCCTCCACTTT.

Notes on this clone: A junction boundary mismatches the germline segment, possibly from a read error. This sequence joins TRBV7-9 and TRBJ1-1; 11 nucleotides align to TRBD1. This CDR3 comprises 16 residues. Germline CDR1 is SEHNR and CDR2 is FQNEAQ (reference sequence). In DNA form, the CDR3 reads TGTTCCAGCAGCGCCACTTTAGGGACAGGGGGCACTGAAGCTTTCTTT. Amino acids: CSSSATLGTGGTEAFF.

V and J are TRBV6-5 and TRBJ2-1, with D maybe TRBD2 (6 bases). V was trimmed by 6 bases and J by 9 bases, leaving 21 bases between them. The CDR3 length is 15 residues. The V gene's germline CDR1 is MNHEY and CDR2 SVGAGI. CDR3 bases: TGTGCCAGCAGCGAAAGGAGGAGCAGGGAGGCTGAGCAGTTCTTC. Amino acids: CASSERRSREAEQFF.

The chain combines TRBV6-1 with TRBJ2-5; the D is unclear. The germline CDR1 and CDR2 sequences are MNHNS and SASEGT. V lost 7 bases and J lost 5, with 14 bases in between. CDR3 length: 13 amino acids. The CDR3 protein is CASTEGVGETQYF. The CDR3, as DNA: TGTGCCAGCACAGAAGGAGTTGGGGAGACCCAGTACTTC.

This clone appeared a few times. The CDR3 sequence is CASSPTGGAGLETQYF. DNA of the CDR3: TGTGCCAGCAGCCCCACGGGGGGGGCTGGTTTGGAGACCCAGTACTTC. The chain combines TRBV7-3 with TRBJ2-5; 8 nucleotides match TRBD2. CDR1 is SGHTA and CDR2 is FQGTGA in the germline V gene. The CDR3 has 16 amino acids. Trimming cost V 5 bases and J 5 bases; bases outside gene matches: 13. Based on the CDR3 plus reference TRBV7-3 and TRBJ2-5, the full variable domain is GAGVSQTPSNKVTEKGKYVELRCDPISGHTALYWYRQSLGQGPEFLIYFQGTGAADDSGLPNDRFFAVRPEGSVSTLKIQRTERGDSAVYLCASSPTGGAGLETQYFGPGTRLLVL.

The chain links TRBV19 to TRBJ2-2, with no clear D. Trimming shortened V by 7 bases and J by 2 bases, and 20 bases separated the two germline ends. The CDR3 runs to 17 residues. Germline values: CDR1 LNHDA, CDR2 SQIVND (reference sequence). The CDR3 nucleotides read TGTGCCAGTACCCCCCACAGCCGCAGTCGTAACACCGGGGAGCTGTTTTTT. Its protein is CASTPHSRSRNTGELFF.

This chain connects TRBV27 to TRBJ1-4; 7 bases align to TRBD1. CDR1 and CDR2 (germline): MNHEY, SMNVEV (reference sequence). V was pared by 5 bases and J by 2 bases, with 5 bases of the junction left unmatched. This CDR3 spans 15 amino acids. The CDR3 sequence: CASSGEQGTNEKLFF. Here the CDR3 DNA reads TGTGCCAGCAGTGGGGAACAGGGGACTAATGAAAAACTGTTTTTT.

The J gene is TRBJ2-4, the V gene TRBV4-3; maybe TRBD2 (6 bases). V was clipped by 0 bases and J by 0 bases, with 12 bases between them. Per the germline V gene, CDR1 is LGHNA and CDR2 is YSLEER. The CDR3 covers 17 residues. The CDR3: CASSQDAGREAKNIQYF. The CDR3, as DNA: TGCGCCAGCAGCCAAGATGCGGGGCGGGAAGCCAAAAACATTCAGTACTTC.